The clone carrying this T cell receptor beta chain was seen only a few times. The record originates from a study of T-cell reconstitution after alpha-beta-depleted transplantation in children. For TCRbeta, the library was prepared with unique molecular identifiers. TCRdb processed the PCR reads anew with MiXCR; each CDR3 protein has one entry. The sample carries about half a million distinct CDR3 sequences, under 15% recorded once. Looked up from germline, CDR1 is GTSNPN and CDR2 is SVGIG (reference sequence). Trimming took off 2 bases at V and 6 bases at J, with 5 bases between the two ends. CDR3 length equals 10 residues.

The sequencing used PBMCs from the stem cell graft donor, collected from the stem cell graft. This TCR was sampled from a human donor who donated a stem cell graft to a child with combined immunodeficiency. The chain joins TRBV30 to TRBJ2-7; D gene unclear. In DNA, the CDR3 is TGTGCCTGGAGTTCAGGCGAGCAGTACTTC. It encodes CAWSSGEQYF. The whole variable domain, filled in from reference TRBV30 and TRBJ2-7, reads SQTIHQWPATLVQPVGSPLSLECTVEGTSNPNLYWYRQAAGRGLQLLFYSVGIGQISSEVPQNLSASRPQDRQFILSSKKLLLSDSGFYLCAWSSGEQYFGPGTRLTVT.